This passage covers 22 T cell receptor beta chains from one sample sequenced in a study of blood T cell repertoires in COVID-19. TCRdb keeps only in-frame clones here, not all; method: immunoSEQ multiplex PCR. This sample has approximately 280,000 clones, with 88% found just once. The sequencing input was peripheral blood. The receptors shown here come from a man between 18 and 29 years old with active or convalescent COVID-19.

The genes are TRBV14 and TRBJ1-4, with a tentative D call TRBD1 (6 bases). CDR1 and CDR2 from the germline V gene are SGHDN and FVKESK. V shed 1 base and J shed 10 bases, with 13 bases lying between them. This CDR3 comprises 14 residues. The CDR3 nucleotides are TGTGCCAGCAGCCAAGTCGGGGTCAGGGGAAAACTGTTTTTT. Its protein is CASSQVGVRGKLFF.

This sequence joins TRBV27 and TRBJ1-2; 7 nucleotides line up with TRBD1. Germline assignment: CDR1 MNHEY and CDR2 SMNVEV (reference sequence). The CDR3 spans 14 residues. V lost 6 bases, J lost 5 bases, and 9 bases stayed unmatched. CDR3 bases: TGTGCCAGCAGGGGGGGCAGGGGGAATTATGGCTACACCTTC. It specifies CASRGGRGNYGYTF.

The genes are TRBV12-5 and TRBJ2-7; 8 bases agree with TRBD1. Trimming at V came to 4 bases and at J to 2 bases, leaving 25 bases not matched to a gene. This CDR3 spans 21 amino acids. The germline V gene encodes CDR1 LGHNT and CDR2 FRNRAP. The CDR3 spells CASGYGLMDRVNRVLTYEQYF. CDR3 nucleotide sequence: TGTGCTAGTGGTTACGGCTTGATGGACAGGGTAAATCGGGTCCTTACCTACGAGCAGTACTTC.

CDR3 coding DNA: TGTGCCAGCAGCTCTCCCCCACAGGGGCAAGAGACCCAGTACTTC. Its protein product is CASSSPPQGQETQYF. V gene TRBV13 combines with J gene TRBJ2-5; 7 positions agree with TRBD1. Germline V gene lookup returns CDR1 PRHDT and CDR2 FYEKMQ (reference sequence). V lost 4 bases, J lost 2 bases, and 7 bases stayed unmatched. There are 15 residues in the CDR3.

This clone was seen only a few times. The chain carries TRBV3-1 (or the pseudogene TRBV3-2) and TRBJ2-1; D remains ambiguous. V gave up 0 bases and J gave up 8 bases, with 11 bases separating them. The CDR3 contains 14 residues. Germline V lookup: CDR1 LGHDT, CDR2 YNNKEL (reference sequence). The CDR3 region is CASSQDPPRDEQFF. The DNA for the CDR3 is TGTGCCAGCAGCCAAGATCCCCCACGGGATGAGCAGTTCTTC.

The chain is built from TRBV7-9 and TRBJ2-7, with D unclear. CDR1 and CDR2 from the germline V gene are SEHNR and FQNEAQ (reference sequence). The CDR3 loop spans 14 amino acids. Deletions cut 1 base from V and 2 bases from J, with 9 bases between. CDR3 loop: CASSLVFDTYEQYF. The DNA of the CDR3 is TGTGCCAGCAGCTTAGTGTTTGACACCTACGAGCAGTACTTC.

CDR3 protein: CASSSSGGTDTQYF. The DNA for the CDR3 is TGTGCCAGCAGCTCTAGCGGGGGCACAGATACGCAGTATTTT. The chain couples TRBV7-6 to TRBJ2-3, with 9 bases lining up with TRBD2. The germline gives CDR1 SGHVS, CDR2 FNYEAQ. The V and J ends lost 4 bases and 1 base, in that order; junction bases with no gene match: 0. The CDR3 totals 14 residues.

As DNA, the CDR3 is TGTGCCAGCACCCCGGACAGGGGGTACTCCTACGAGCAGTACTTC. This translates into CASTPDRGYSYEQYF. The genes are TRBV5-6 and TRBJ2-7, with 10 bases that match TRBD1. Germline V gene data show CDR1 as SGHDT and CDR2 as YYEEEE. V lost 6 bases and J lost 0; bases outside the gene matches: 6. The CDR3 has 15 amino acids.

The chain combines TRBV4-1 with TRBJ1-1, with a weak D call TRBD1 (5 bases). Looked up from germline, CDR1 is MGHRA and CDR2 is YSYEKL. V was cut by 2 bases and J by 1 base, with 11 bases left in between. CDR3 length: 15 residues. The DNA for the CDR3 is TGCGCCAGCAGCCAATTCCCTCAGGGGAACACTGAAGCTTTCTTT. This translates into CASSQFPQGNTEAFF.

The V and J genes are TRBV23-1 and TRBJ2-2; weak D call: TRBD1 (5 bases). TRBV23-1 qualifies as an ORF whose function is uncertain. Trimming removed 4 bases at V and 4 bases at J, with 10 bases between. The CDR3 extends over 14 amino acids. CDR3: CASSPPDSTGELFF. The DNA for the CDR3 is TGCGCCAGCAGTCCTCCCGACAGCACCGGGGAGCTGTTTTTT.

This clone has a single count. The chain has TRBV27 and TRBJ2-3; tentative D call: TRBD1 (5 bases). V lost 3 bases, J lost 2 bases, and 12 bases lay in between. This CDR3 spans 15 amino acids. Germline V gene lookup returns CDR1 MNHEY and CDR2 SMNVEV (reference sequence). CDR3 amino acids: CASSFGAMDTDTQYF. The CDR3 nucleotides are TGTGCCAGCAGTTTTGGGGCGATGGACACAGATACGCAGTATTTT.

CDR3 residues: CASSPHSGEISYNEQFF. In nucleotides, the CDR3 is TGTGCCAGCAGCCCCCACTCGGGGGAGATTTCCTACAATGAGCAGTTCTTC. V and J are TRBV4-2 and TRBJ2-1, with D perhaps matching TRBD2 (6 bases). This CDR3 is built from 17 residues. CDR1 and CDR2 (germline): LGHNA, YNFKEQ. The V and J ends lost 4 bases and 1 base respectively, with 17 bases between them.

This sequence joins TRBV4-3 and TRBJ1-2, with D tentatively TRBD1 (5 bases). Germline values: CDR1 LGHNA, CDR2 YSLEER. CDR3 length equals 15 residues. V dropped 0 bases and J dropped 4 bases, with 12 bases sitting between them. CDR3 residues: CASSQDWGDGYGYTF. CDR3 DNA sequence: TGCGCCAGCAGCCAAGATTGGGGGGACGGCTATGGCTACACCTTC.

This rearrangement joins TRBV19 to TRBJ2-5; D might be TRBD2 (6 bases). Trimming cost V 6 bases and J 0 bases, with 11 bases left between them. Germline V lookup: CDR1 LNHDA, CDR2 SQIVND (reference sequence). This CDR3 is built from 14 residues. The CDR3 DNA follows: TGTGCCAGTAGCCGCCCGGGGGACCAAGAGACCCAGTACTTC. Translated: CASSRPGDQETQYF.

The rearrangement joins TRBV2 to TRBJ1-5; D is ambiguous. Trimming removed 6 bases at V and 6 bases at J, with 15 bases between. The germline CDR1 and CDR2 sequences are SNHLY and FYNNEI. CDR3 size: 14 residues. The CDR3 protein is CASRDPLRGQPQHF. For the CDR3, the DNA is TGTGCCAGCAGGGACCCCCTACGGGGTCAGCCCCAGCATTTT.

The J gene is TRBJ2-7, the V gene TRBV12-5; 8 nucleotides align to TRBD1. The CDR3 extends over 13 amino acids. CDR1 LGHNT and CDR2 FRNRAP come from the germline V gene. The V gene end was trimmed by 3 bases and the J gene end by 7 bases; junction bases not matched to a gene: 5. CDR3 in DNA: TGTGCTAGTGGTTTCCAGGGGGCTGGGGAGCAGTACTTC. This sequence encodes CASGFQGAGEQYF.

This rearrangement joins TRBV27 to TRBJ1-2; the D is unclear. The CDR3 extends over 16 amino acids. Deletions cut 6 bases from V and 6 bases from J, with 23 bases between. The V gene's germline CDR1 is MNHEY and CDR2 SMNVEV (reference sequence). CDR3: CASRSPLRAADDGYTF. The CDR3 DNA is TGTGCCAGCAGATCACCTTTAAGGGCAGCGGATGATGGCTACACCTTC.

V usage is TRBV2 and J usage is TRBJ2-3; D is possibly TRBD2 (6 bases). The CDR3 extends over 13 amino acids. Germline V gene lookup returns CDR1 SNHLY and CDR2 FYNNEI. V shed 11 bases and J shed 1 base, with 13 bases lying between them. CDR3 sequence: CASGERGTDTQYF. The CDR3 bases are TGTGCCTCTGGAGAGCGGGGCACAGATACGCAGTATTTT.

The genes are TRBV19 and TRBJ1-2; 9 nucleotides align to TRBD1. Germline lookup yields CDR1 LNHDA and CDR2 SQIVND (reference sequence). This CDR3 region has 15 residues. V lost 2 bases and J lost 3; bases outside the gene matches: 4. The CDR3 region has the DNA TGTGCCAGTAGTATAATGGGACAGGGAGACTATGGCTACACCTTC. Its protein is CASSIMGQGDYGYTF.

This clone is a singleton in its sample. The chain's CDR3 is CASSLIGQGASNQPQHF. In DNA, the CDR3 is TGTGCCAGCAGCTTAATCGGACAGGGGGCTAGCAATCAGCCCCAGCATTTT. The chain recombines TRBV5-8 with TRBJ1-5; 11 nucleotides line up with TRBD1. Germline CDR1 SGHTS, CDR2 YDEGEE. CDR3 size: 17 residues. Losses at the gene ends were 2 bases for V and 0 bases for J; bases not matched to a gene: 4.

The V gene is TRBV2, the J gene TRBJ1-1, with a possible D match to TRBD1 (5 bases). Trimming removed 0 bases from V and 0 bases from J, with 8 bases in between. CDR1 and CDR2 (germline): SNHLY, FYNNEI. CDR3 length: 15 residues. The CDR3 here is CASSEAQGMNTEAFF. The CDR3, as DNA: TGTGCCAGCAGTGAAGCCCAGGGAATGAACACTGAAGCTTTCTTT.

The chain couples TRBV13 to TRBJ2-1; 8 bases map to TRBD2. The CDR3 has 14 residues. Germline CDR1 reads PRHDT; CDR2 reads FYEKMQ (reference sequence). With 5 bases clipped from V and 9 bases from J, the junction kept 9 bases outside the gene matches. In nucleotides, the CDR3 is TGTGCCAGCAGCGGACCAGGACTAGCCGGTGAGCAGTTCTTC. Residues: CASSGPGLAGEQFF.